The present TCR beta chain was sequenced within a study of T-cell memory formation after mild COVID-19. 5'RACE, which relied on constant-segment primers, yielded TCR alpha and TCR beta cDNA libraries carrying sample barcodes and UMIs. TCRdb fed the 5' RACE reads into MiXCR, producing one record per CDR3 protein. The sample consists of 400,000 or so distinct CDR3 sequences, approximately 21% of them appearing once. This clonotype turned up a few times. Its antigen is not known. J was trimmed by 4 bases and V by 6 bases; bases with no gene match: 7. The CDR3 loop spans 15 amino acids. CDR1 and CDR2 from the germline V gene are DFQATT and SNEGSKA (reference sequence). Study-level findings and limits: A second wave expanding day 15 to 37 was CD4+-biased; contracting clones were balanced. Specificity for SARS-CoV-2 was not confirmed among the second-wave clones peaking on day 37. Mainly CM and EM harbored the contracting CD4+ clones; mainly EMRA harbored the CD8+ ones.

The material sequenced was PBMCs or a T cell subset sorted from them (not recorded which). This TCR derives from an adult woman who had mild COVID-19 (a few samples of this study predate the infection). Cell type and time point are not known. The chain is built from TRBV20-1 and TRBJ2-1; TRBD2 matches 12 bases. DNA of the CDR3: TGCAGTGCCTCCCGGACTAGCGGGATTTACAATGAGCAGTTCTTC. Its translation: CSASRTSGIYNEQFF.